Sequencing of this T cell receptor beta chain was carried out in a study of Graves' ophthalmopathy and Graves' hyperthyroidism. Study summary: Over 18 months of follow-up, stable hyperthyroidism required that no ophthalmopathy appear.

Scientists amplified the TCR beta CDR3 regions from RNA transcripts. RT-PCR with HTBI primers came first, then second-round multiplex PCR. One entry per CDR3 protein results from TCRdb running MiXCR on the multiplex PCR reads. The sample gives around 590,000 distinct CDR3 sequences, roughly 40% of which show up once; about 4% is in the top ten. The germline V gene encodes CDR1 SEHNR and CDR2 FQNEAQ (reference sequence). V gave up 2 bases and J gave up 4 bases, with 8 bases separating them. This CDR3 region has 13 residues. Points from the study as a whole: An 81.08% specificity and approximately 88% sensitivity were achieved by a 13-signature model that separated ophthalmopathy from stable hyperthyroidism. Most thyroid-expanded clonotypes exceeding 0.001 frequency were also found in blood.

Hyperthyroidism patients had new diagnoses, durations under 2 months, and ages of 18 to 65. The sample holds many counts of this clonotype. The antigen is not known. This TCR derives from an adult man with Graves' hyperthyroidism. The specimen sequenced was peripheral blood or thyroid tissue (not recorded which). The rearrangement joins TRBV7-9 to TRBJ1-2, with D unresolved. The CDR3 coding sequence is TGTGCCAGCAGCTTAACGCTCGGCTATGGCTACACCTTC. This translates into CASSLTLGYGYTF.